The 24 T cell receptor beta chains given below trace back to one sample, sequenced in a study of blood T cells in healthy people across ages. With a J-beta primer mix and a sample-barcoded 5' primer, a second PCR ran 7 to 11 cycles. TCRdb reprocessed the 5' RACE reads with MiXCR, giving one entry per CDR3 protein. Among hundreds of thousands of distinct CDR3 sequences listed, roughly 43% were seen once. Specimen: blood. These receptors were taken from an older man in good health.

This clonotype has a count of ten or more. The CDR3 region is CASSYRQGEQFF. The DNA for the CDR3 is TGTGCCAGCAGTTACAGGCAGGGCGAGCAGTTCTTC. The rearrangement uses TRBV6-2 or TRBV6-3 and TRBJ2-1; TRBD1 is a possible D gene (5 bases). Trimming pared 2 bases from V and 10 bases from J, leaving 9 bases between. Per the germline V gene, CDR1 is MNHEY and CDR2 is SVGEGT. The CDR3 is 12 amino acids.

V and J are TRBV7-2 and TRBJ2-1, with TRBD2 as a possible D gene (6 bases). The CDR3 extends over 14 amino acids. V was clipped by 5 bases and J by 10 bases, with 18 bases between them. CDR1 and CDR2 from the germline V gene are SGHTA and FQGNSA. The CDR3 nucleotides read TGTGCCAGCAGCCCGTGGGCGGGGCCCTACGAGCAGTTCTTC. Protein sequence: CASSPWAGPYEQFF.

The chain employs TRBV28 and TRBJ2-1; TRBD1 matches at 11 bases. Germline-derived CDR1 and CDR2 are MDHEN and SYDVKM. This CDR3 region has 16 residues. Trimming took 5 bases from V and 7 from J; bases not matched to a gene: 10. The CDR3 sequence is CASSPAGTGGENEQFF. The CDR3, as DNA: TGTGCCAGCAGTCCGGCCGGGACAGGGGGTGAGAATGAGCAGTTCTTC.

This clonotype was picked up many times. The V call is TRBV7-2, the J call TRBJ2-7; TRBD2 is a possible D gene (6 bases). The CDR3 is 15 residues long. CDR1 is SGHTA and CDR2 is FQGNSA in the germline V gene. The ends were cut back, 6 bases at V and 4 bases at J, with 19 bases in the middle. The CDR3 DNA sequence: TGTGCCAGCAGATATGGCGGGGCAGGGAAGTACGAGCAGTACTTC. This codes for CASRYGGAGKYEQYF.

Many counts were recorded for this clonotype. The chain is built from TRBV27 and TRBJ1-2; TRBD1 matches 12 bases. The CDR3 is 15 residues long. V lost 5 bases, J lost 2 bases, and 3 bases stayed unmatched. CDR1 MNHEY and CDR2 SMNVEV come from the germline V gene (reference sequence). The CDR3 loop is CASSPGTGGNYGYTF. In nucleotides, the CDR3 is TGTGCCAGCAGTCCCGGGACAGGGGGCAACTATGGCTACACCTTC.

This rearrangement joins TRBV6-1 to TRBJ1-5, with 8 bases that match TRBD1. The CDR3 loop spans 15 amino acids. The V segment lost 4 bases and the J segment 5 bases; nucleotides outside the gene matches: 7. Germline V gene data show CDR1 as MNHNS and CDR2 as SASEGT. Written as DNA, the CDR3 is TGTGCCAGCAGTGGAGGGACAGGTCGGGATCAGCCCCAGCATTTT. Encoded protein: CASSGGTGRDQPQHF.

This chain uses TRBV4-3 with TRBJ2-7; D may be TRBD2 (5 bases). V lost 0 bases and J lost 0, with 21 bases in between. From germline, CDR1 is LGHNA and CDR2 YSLEER. CDR3 length: 19 residues. The CDR3 nucleotides are TGCGCCAGCAGCCAAGAACACAGCCCAGACTATCTTGTCTCCTACGAGCAGTACTTC. Amino acids: CASSQEHSPDYLVSYEQYF.

The J gene is TRBJ2-7, the V gene TRBV20-1, with 15 bases that match TRBD2. The junction had 4 bases not matched to a gene; V was cut back by 5 bases and J by 2 bases. Germline V gives CDR1 DFQATT, CDR2 SNEGSKA (reference sequence). This CDR3 has 15 residues. The CDR3 loop is CSALRTSGRAYEQYF. The CDR3 nucleotides are TGCAGTGCTCTTCGGACTAGCGGGAGGGCCTACGAGCAGTACTTC.

CDR3 DNA sequence: TGTGCCAGCAGCAGGACAGGGGACACTGAAGCTTTCTTT. Translated, it gives CASSRTGDTEAFF. The gene calls are TRBV7-9 and TRBJ1-1, with TRBD1 matching over 9 bases. With 5 bases clipped from V and 3 bases from J, the junction kept 1 base outside the gene matches. CDR1 SEHNR and CDR2 FQNEAQ come from the germline V gene (reference sequence). This CDR3 region has 13 residues. Supplemented by reference TRBV7-9 and TRBJ1-1, the full variable domain reads DTGVSQNPRHKITKRGQNVTFRCDPISEHNRLYWYRQTLGQGPEFLTYFQNEAQLEKSRLLSDRFSAERPKGSFSTLEIQRTEQGDSAMYLCASSRTGDTEAFFGQGTRLTVV.

Of note for this clonotype: This may arise from a read error, as a much more abundant clone is one base away. V is TRBV5-6 and J is TRBJ2-7; TRBD2 aligns across 7 bases. CDR3 length: 15 amino acids. Per the germline V gene, CDR1 is SGHDT and CDR2 is YYEEEE. The CDR3 DNA is TGTACCAGCAGCTTGGGGGGAGGGGCCTCCTACGAGCAGTACTTC. Amino acids: CTSSLGGGASYEQYF.

This chain joins TRBV27 and TRBJ2-1, with 13 bases fitting TRBD2. Germline loops: CDR1 MNHEY, CDR2 SMNVEV (reference sequence). With 5 bases clipped from V and 9 bases from J, the junction kept 10 bases outside the gene matches. The CDR3 loop spans 16 amino acids. In DNA form, the CDR3 reads TGTGCCAGCAGTCCCCGATCGGGACTAGCGGGATTTGAGCAGTTCTTC. Amino acids: CASSPRSGLAGFEQFF.

This rearrangement joins TRBV20-1 to TRBJ1-5; 10 bases line up with TRBD1. Germline assignment: CDR1 DFQATT and CDR2 SNEGSKA (reference sequence). CDR3 length: 14 residues. J lost 2 bases, V lost 3 bases, and 1 base had no gene match. The DNA of the CDR3 is TGCAGTGCTAGTGGGACAGGGGGCAATCAGCCCCAGCATTTT. Translation: CSASGTGGNQPQHF.

This clonotype was counted only a few times. CDR3 region: CASSITATNEKLFF. CDR3 DNA: TGTGCCAGCAGCATCACTGCAACTAATGAAAAACTGTTTTTT. The chain is built from TRBV7-6 and TRBJ1-4, with D unclear. There are 14 residues in the CDR3. From germline, CDR1 is SGHVS and CDR2 FNYEAQ. With 5 bases removed from V and 0 bases from J, the gap between germline ends came to 7 bases.

This clonotype was recorded a few times. The chain employs TRBV6-5 and TRBJ1-2, with D tentatively TRBD1 (5 bases). CDR3 size: 14 residues. The ends were cut back, 6 bases at V and 7 bases at J, with 18 bases in the middle. CDR1 and CDR2 (germline): MNHEY, SVGAGI. CDR3 loop: CASSQRDRLPGYTF. The CDR3 region has the DNA TGTGCCAGCAGCCAACGGGACCGCCTTCCTGGCTACACCTTC.

The chain links TRBV4-1 to TRBJ2-1; 7 positions agree with TRBD2. The V gene end was trimmed by 5 bases and the J gene end by 5 bases; junction bases not matched to a gene: 15. The CDR3 loop spans 17 amino acids. Germline V CDR1 and CDR2: MGHRA, YSYEKL. Written as DNA, the CDR3 is TGCGCCAGCAGCGAAACACGTTTAGCGGGCATAGACAATGAGCAGTTCTTC. The encoded protein is CASSETRLAGIDNEQFF.

This clonotype has a single count. The rearrangement joins TRBV3-1 to TRBJ2-1, with a tentative D call TRBD2 (6 bases). The germline V gene has CDR1 LGHDT and CDR2 YNNKEL (reference sequence). CDR3 length equals 15 residues. The V and J ends lost 0 bases and 7 bases respectively, with 13 bases between them. The CDR3 coding sequence is TGTGCCAGCAGCCAAGAACGGCGGGGCAGGAATGAGCAGTTCTTC. Protein: CASSQERRGRNEQFF.

This clonotype was recorded a few times. The chain recombines TRBV6-5 with TRBJ2-5, with D uncertain. The CDR3 sequence is 13 residues long. The germline CDR1 and CDR2 sequences are MNHEY and SVGAGI. With 5 bases removed from V and 2 bases from J, the gap between germline ends came to 9 bases. The CDR3 protein is CASSRAHQETQYF. CDR3 bases: TGTGCCAGCAGTAGGGCCCATCAAGAGACCCAGTACTTC.

The chain recombines TRBV6-2 or TRBV6-3 with TRBJ2-5; a possible D gene is TRBD1 (6 bases). The CDR3 covers 15 residues. Germline V CDR1 and CDR2: MNHEY, SVGEGT. With 0 bases removed from V and 3 bases from J, the gap between germline ends came to 11 bases. The CDR3 bases are TGTGCCAGCAGTTACTCGACAGGTACCAAAGAGACCCAGTACTTC. This translates into CASSYSTGTKETQYF.

A note on this clonotype: This may be a read error, as it is one base from a much larger clone. The rearrangement links TRBV4-3 to TRBJ2-1; TRBD1 aligns across 8 bases. Trimming took 0 bases from V and 8 from J; bases not matched to a gene: 12. The germline CDR1 and CDR2 sequences are LGHNA and YSLEER. The CDR3 is 17 amino acids. The CDR3 sequence: CASSQEAGRGRIHEQFF. CDR3 bases: TGCGCCAGCAGCCAAGAGGCTGGCAGGGGGCGCATCCATGAGCAGTTCTTC.

This clonotype was observed many times. CDR3 loop: CASSASTGNYEQYF. CDR3 DNA: TGCGCCAGCAGCGCGTCGACAGGGAACTACGAGCAGTACTTC. This chain links TRBV5-1 with TRBJ2-7, with 7 bases identical to TRBD1. CDR1 and CDR2 from the germline V gene are SGHRS and YFSETQ. Losses at the gene ends were 4 bases for V and 3 bases for J; bases not matched to a gene: 7. The CDR3 runs 14 residues.

V gene TRBV20-1 combines with J gene TRBJ2-1; D is ambiguous. The end of the DNA is better explained by TRBJ2-7, so the J call may be wrong. The CDR3 covers 14 residues. Germline CDR1 is DFQATT and CDR2 is SNEGSKA (reference sequence). The CDR3 nucleotides are TGCAGTGGCTCGACTGACACCTCCTACAATGAGCAGTACTTC. It encodes CSGSTDTSYNEQYF.

The V and J genes are TRBV4-3 and TRBJ2-4; D is perhaps TRBD1 (6 bases). The germline V gene has CDR1 LGHNA and CDR2 YSLEER. This CDR3 is 17 amino acids long. Between the trimmed V and J ends, which lost 0 bases and 2 bases, there was a span of 14 bases. CDR3 DNA sequence: TGCGCCAGCAGCCAAGATATTAACAGGGAACCCAAAAACATTCAGTACTTC. Its protein product is CASSQDINREPKNIQYF.

A few counts support this clonotype. This chain uses TRBV4-1 with TRBJ2-7, with 8 bases lining up with TRBD1. The CDR3 extends over 14 amino acids. J gave up 7 bases and V 4 bases, and 9 bases lay outside the gene matches. Germline CDR1 is MGHRA and CDR2 is YSYEKL. The CDR3 protein is CASSPPDRVWEQYF. The CDR3 coding sequence is TGCGCCAGCAGCCCCCCGGACAGGGTGTGGGAGCAGTACTTC.

V gene TRBV6-2 or TRBV6-3 combines with J gene TRBJ2-2, with a weak D call TRBD1 (6 bases). V lost 2 bases to trimming and J lost 5 bases, with 12 bases between them. The CDR3 extends over 15 amino acids. Germline V gene data show CDR1 as MNHEY and CDR2 as SVGEGT. CDR3 sequence: CASSYEVQGTGELFF. CDR3 coding DNA: TGTGCCAGCAGTTACGAAGTCCAGGGGACCGGGGAGCTGTTTTTT.